This T cell receptor beta chain appears in the sequencing data of a study of OX40 agonist ivuxolimab in advanced cancers. Study details: About 40% of patients had received prior checkpoint inhibitor therapy.

Method: immunoSEQ multiplex PCR; TCRdb's copy keeps in-frame clones and lacks some. The table records some 90,000 clones, under 95% of them present only once. Germline CDR1 is MGHRA and CDR2 is YSYEKL. The CDR3 sequence is 18 residues long. V lost 2 bases to trimming and J lost 2 bases, with 22 bases between them. The chain combines TRBV4-1 with TRBJ2-7; the D gene is possibly TRBD2 (5 bases). Source: CD4+ or CD8+ T cells sorted from blood, taken in a trial of the OX40 agonist ivuxolimab. The origin of this receptor is an adult with an advanced solid tumor such as melanoma, head and neck, liver or kidney cancer. This chain's CDR3 is CASSQTSLMAGETYEQYF. Written as DNA, the CDR3 is TGCGCCAGCAGCCAAACCTCCCTCATGGCGGGTGAGACCTACGAGCAGTACTTC.